This T cell receptor (beta chain) was profiled in a study of T cells in Graves' hyperthyroidism and ophthalmopathy. Amplification of TCR beta CDR3 regions was performed using RNA transcripts as template. When the TCR CDR3 underwent first-round RT-PCR, the HTBI primer set was used. TCRdb analysed the multiplex PCR reads with MiXCR anew, one entry per CDR3 protein. The sample has some 360,000 distinct CDR3 sequences, about 15% seen once. This clonotype was detected many times. V was shortened by 0 bases and J by 1 base, with 6 bases between the two germline ends. This CDR3 spans 14 amino acids. Germline V gives CDR1 MNHNS, CDR2 SASEGT.

This chain links TRBV6-1 with TRBJ2-5; D unclear. Specimen: blood. This receptor was identified in a woman aged 60-70 years with Graves' hyperthyroidism. CDR3 bases: TGTGCCAGCAGTGAAGCGATTTTCCAAGAGACCCAGTACTTC. Translation: CASSEAIFQETQYF.